The text below deals with one T cell receptor (beta chain). The length of the CDR3 is 17 residues. CDR1 is MGHRA and CDR2 is YSYEKL in the germline V gene. Trimming took off 1 base at V and 4 bases at J, with 19 bases between the two ends. Method: immunoSEQ multiplex PCR; TCRdb's copy keeps in-frame clones and lacks some. The sample has over 650,000 clones; roughly 86% are singletons. This sample is part of a study of shared T cell receptors in the human thymus. The same data also contributed to another study, on human thymus T cells. That source adds: Donation came from healthy Finnish infants having corrective surgery for congenital heart defects. The study used thymus tissue resected during corrective heart surgery. Biased V and J segment usage appeared in thymus and peripheral blood. Highly overlapping thymic repertoires in unrelated individuals were reported by related research.

The clonotype was recovered from a boy under two years old with a congenital heart defect. This chain connects TRBV4-1 to TRBJ1-2, with unresolved D. The sample was thymocytes. The CDR3 sequence is CASSQVINSPGRYGYTF. The DNA for the CDR3 is TGCGCCAGCAGCCAAGTTATAAACAGCCCAGGTCGCTATGGCTACACCTTC.